This note documents a single T cell receptor beta chain sequence. Its antigen is still unknown. This entry comes from a study of esophageal squamous cell carcinoma under preoperative chemotherapy. Study conclusions and caveats: After treatment, tumor-infiltrating lymphocytes seemed to come partly from incoming peripheral T cells, not only local changes.

Documented time point: after preoperative PTX-NDP chemotherapy. Germline-derived CDR1 and CDR2 are MNHNS and SASEGT. The CDR3 covers 15 residues. V lost 5 bases, J lost 3 bases, and 6 bases stayed unmatched. TCRdb re-derived calls from the PCR reads in MiXCR, one entry per CDR3 protein. The data contain tens of thousands of distinct CDR3 sequences, around 49% of them singletons. The TCR was taken from a human donor with esophageal squamous cell carcinoma. The donor label of this sample is uncertain. The V gene is TRBV6-1, the J gene TRBJ2-3; 9 bases match TRBD1. The specimen was collected from a patient given preoperative chemotherapy. The DNA of the CDR3 is TGTGCCAGCAGTCCTACAGGGGGCGGAACAGATACGCAGTATTTT. Translated: CASSPTGGGTDTQYF.